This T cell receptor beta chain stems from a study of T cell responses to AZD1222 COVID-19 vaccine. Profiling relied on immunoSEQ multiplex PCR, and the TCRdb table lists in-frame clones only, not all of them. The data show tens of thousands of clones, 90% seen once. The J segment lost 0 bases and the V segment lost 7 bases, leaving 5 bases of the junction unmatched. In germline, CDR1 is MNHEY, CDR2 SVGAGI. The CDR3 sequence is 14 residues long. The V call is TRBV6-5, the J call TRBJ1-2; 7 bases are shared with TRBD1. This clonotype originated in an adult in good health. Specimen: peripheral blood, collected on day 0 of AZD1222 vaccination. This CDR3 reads CASILDRTNYGYTF. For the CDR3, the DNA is TGTGCCAGCATTCTGGACAGGACTAACTATGGCTACACCTTC.